This T cell receptor (beta chain) is drawn from a study of blood T cells in healthy people across ages. Study-level findings and limits: Observed TCR beta diversity per million T cells went down as age went up. This fall followed a roughly linear course with age.

Primed by a sample-barcoded 5' primer and a J-beta primer mix, a second PCR proceeded for about 7 to 12 cycles. Template switching added a 12-random-nucleotide identifier to every cDNA molecule. TCRdb recomputed calls from the 5' RACE reads with MiXCR, one row per CDR3 protein. Among about 750,000 distinct CDR3 sequences listed, 40% to 65% were seen once. Germline loops: CDR1 MNHEY, CDR2 SMNVEV (reference sequence). V lost 5 bases, J lost 7 bases, and 18 bases lay in between. The CDR3 loop spans 16 amino acids. The sample holds a few counts of this clonotype. The antigen is unknown. Per individual sample, total RNA of at least 5.5 micrograms was extracted.

Sequencing input: blood. This TCR was sampled from an elderly man in good health. The chain is built from TRBV27 and TRBJ1-6, with D unclear. CDR3 protein: CASSGLTRVRNSPLHF. The CDR3 DNA reads TGTGCCAGCAGTGGGTTGACTCGAGTAAGGAATTCACCCCTCCACTTT.